A selection of T cell receptor beta chains follows, all from one sample in a study of cytomegalovirus exposure and HLA in healthy donors. This table comes from immunoSEQ multiplex PCR, and its TCRdb copy is limited to in-frame clones, with some not included. In the table there are about 120,000 clones, around three fifths of which are singletons. What was sequenced was PBMCs. These receptors were taken from a woman in her 40s in good health and CMV-seropositive. CDR3s include the opening cysteine and the closing phenylalanine or tryptophan. A D gene is named only where the DNA matches it firmly. Rows may omit the clone size; those that give it use once, few, many or a size class.

NA	TRBV10-3	once	TRBJ1-2	CATSPGKGYTF	TGTGCCACAAGTCCAGGGAAGGGCTACACCTTC
NA	TRBV19	few	TRBJ1-5	CASSIDRGSGVQPQHF	TGTGCCAGTAGTATAGATAGAGGGTCCGGGGTTCAGCCCCAGCATTTT
NA	TRBV18	NA	TRBJ2-5	CASSPTGTQETQYF	TGTGCCAGCTCACCAACGGGGACACAAGAGACCCAGTACTTC
TRBD1	TRBV28	NA	TRBJ1-1	CASSPFRQGRTEAFF	TGTGCCAGCAGTCCCTTCCGACAGGGGAGGACTGAAGCTTTCTTT
NA	TRBV5-1	NA	TRBJ1-1	CASSFRGNTEAFF	TGCGCCAGCAGCTTTCGGGGAAACACTGAAGCTTTCTTT
NA	TRBV27	NA	TRBJ2-5	CASSLNSPGTLQETQYF	TGTGCCAGCAGTCTCAACTCGCCCGGGACACTTCAAGAGACCCAGTACTTC
TRBD1	TRBV5-1	NA	TRBJ2-3	CASSWDGPGGTDTQYF	TGCGCCAGCAGCTGGGATGGACCAGGGGGTACAGATACGCAGTATTTT
NA	TRBV6-6	NA	TRBJ1-5	CASTGAGLQPQHF	TGTGCCAGCACCGGAGCAGGGCTTCAGCCCCAGCATTTT
TRBD1	TRBV11-2	NA	TRBJ2-5	CASSSSGQGKTQYF	TGTGCCAGCAGCTCAAGCGGACAGGGAAAGACCCAGTACTTC
TRBD1	TRBV28	NA	TRBJ1-1	CASSTIAWGQEAFF	TGTGCCAGCAGTACGATAGCCTGGGGACAGGAAGCTTTCTTT
TRBD1	TRBV10-1	NA	TRBJ1-1	CASSESPRQGMNTEAFF	TGCGCCAGCAGTGAGTCCCCCCGACAGGGGATGAACACTGAAGCTTTCTTT
TRBD2	TRBV7-6	once	TRBJ2-2	CASSLGLAGDTGELFF	TGTGCCAGCAGCTTAGGGCTAGCGGGAGACACCGGGGAGCTGTTTTTT
NA	TRBV21-1	NA	TRBJ2-3	CASSNAGADTQYF	TGTGCCAGCAGCAACGCAGGGGCAGATACGCAGTATTTT
TRBD1	TRBV18	NA	TRBJ1-2	CASSPRQGADTGYTF	TGTGCCAGCTCACCACGTCAGGGGGCGGACACTGGCTACACCTTC
NA	TRBV6-5	NA	TRBJ1-1	CASSYLGGGTEAFF	TGTGCCAGCAGTTACCTGGGGGGTGGGACTGAAGCTTTCTTT
TRBD1	TRBV2	NA	TRBJ1-1	CASSAGTARTTEAFF	TGTGCCAGCAGTGCCGGGACAGCTAGAACCACTGAAGCTTTCTTT
NA	TRBV5-1	NA	TRBJ2-3	CASSSVHFTDTQYF	TGCGCCAGCAGCTCGGTCCATTTCACAGATACGCAGTATTTT
NA	TRBV6-1	few	TRBJ2-1	CASRGWGGQHNEQFF	TGTGCCAGTAGAGGTTGGGGGGGGCAACACAATGAGCAGTTCTTC
TRBD1	TRBV10-1	NA	TRBJ2-3	CASTLGQADTDTQYF	TGCGCCAGCACCCTAGGACAGGCTGACACAGATACGCAGTATTTT
NA	TRBV15	NA	TRBJ1-4	CATSRDRNRGEKLFF	TGTGCCACCAGCAGAGATCGCAATAGGGGTGAAAAACTGTTTTTT
NA	TRBV11-3	NA	TRBJ2-2	CASSFVYGTGELFF	TGTGCCAGCAGCTTCGTGTACGGGACCGGGGAGCTGTTTTTT
NA	TRBV4-1	NA	TRBJ1-6	CASSQDWGGDLPLHF	TGCGCCAGCAGCCAAGATTGGGGAGGGGACCTACCCCTCCACTTT
NA	TRBV2	NA	TRBJ2-7	CASSETGIVPYEQYF	TGTGCCAGCAGTGAGACGGGGATCGTCCCCTACGAGCAGTACTTC
NA	TRBV5-6	NA	TRBJ2-7	CASSSPGQRSYEQYF	TGTGCCAGCAGCTCACCGGGACAACGCTCCTACGAGCAGTACTTC
TRBD1	TRBV7-7	NA	TRBJ2-5	CASSLGGRGETQYF	TGTGCTAGCAGCTTAGGAGGCAGGGGGGAGACCCAGTACTTC
NA	TRBV28	NA	TRBJ2-3	CASSHPPYDYSRPDTQYF	TGTGCCAGCAGTCACCCCCCTTACGACTACTCCCGGCCAGATACGCAGTATTTT
TRBD1	TRBV5-1	NA	TRBJ1-5	CASSLKGGVDQPQHF	TGCGCCAGCAGCTTGAAAGGGGGCGTAGATCAGCCCCAGCATTTT
NA	TRBV14	NA	TRBJ1-2	CASSQGTVGYTF	TGTGCCAGCAGCCAGGGCACCGTGGGCTACACCTTC
NA	TRBV7-9	NA	TRBJ1-1	CASSSITGSEAFF	TGTGCCAGCAGCTCTATAACAGGGTCTGAAGCTTTCTTT
TRBD1	TRBV10-3	few	TRBJ2-3	CAISDPTGATTDTQYF	TGTGCCATCAGTGACCCGACAGGGGCGACCACAGATACGCAGTATTTT
TRBD2	TRBV29-1	NA	TRBJ2-5	CSVDHLAGVPGTQYF	TGCAGCGTTGACCACCTAGCGGGGGTCCCGGGGACCCAGTACTTC
NA	TRBV7-2	few	TRBJ1-2	CASSRTTGWGGYTF	TGTGCCAGCAGCCGAACTACAGGGTGGGGCGGCTACACCTTC
TRBD1	TRBV10-3	once	TRBJ2-5	CAISSARGKEETQYF	TGTGCCATCAGTTCCGCCAGGGGGAAGGAAGAGACCCAGTACTTC
NA	TRBV5-5	few	TRBJ2-2	CASGRQPQSTGELFF	TGTGCCAGCGGTCGACAGCCTCAGAGCACCGGGGAGCTGTTTTTT
NA	TRBV7-8	NA	TRBJ2-1	CASSLSGFPYNEQFF	TGTGCCAGCAGCTTATCAGGGTTTCCTTACAATGAGCAGTTCTTC
TRBD2	TRBV5-1	NA	TRBJ2-5	CASSRLAGGERRETQYF	TGCGCCAGCAGCCGACTAGCGGGGGGCGAGAGGAGAGAGACCCAGTACTTC
TRBD1	TRBV18	NA	TRBJ2-3	CASSLGQGVADTQYF	TGTGCCAGCTCACTGGGTCAGGGGGTCGCAGATACGCAGTATTTT
NA	TRBV27	NA	TRBJ1-4	CASSSLTGKATNEKLFF	TGTGCCAGCAGTTCTCTGACAGGAAAGGCCACTAATGAAAAACTGTTTTTT
NA	TRBV2	NA	TRBJ2-5	CASKDLPGETQYF	TGTGCCAGCAAAGACCTCCCAGGGGAGACCCAGTACTTC
TRBD2	TRBV27	NA	TRBJ2-1	CASSFRGGNEQFF	TGTGCCAGCAGTTTTCGGGGAGGGAATGAGCAGTTCTTC
NA	TRBV7-3	NA	TRBJ2-2	CASSLGRQATGELFF	TGTGCCAGCAGCTTAGGGCGACAGGCCACCGGGGAGCTGTTTTTT
TRBD1	TRBV2	NA	TRBJ2-5	CASRGQRYQETQYF	TGTGCCAGCAGGGGACAGCGGTACCAAGAGACCCAGTACTTC
TRBD1	TRBV2	NA	TRBJ2-5	CANSRGQGAQETQYF	TGTGCCAACAGTCGTGGTCAGGGGGCCCAGGAGACCCAGTACTTC
NA	TRBV6-6	NA	TRBJ1-4	CASTPLAAEKLFF	TGTGCCAGCACCCCGTTGGCGGCTGAAAAACTGTTTTTT
NA	TRBV11-2	NA	TRBJ2-2	CASSYQGGNTGELFF	TGTGCCAGCAGCTACCAGGGGGGAAACACCGGGGAGCTGTTTTTT
NA	TRBV13	few	TRBJ2-7	CASSLPYREGENEQYF	TGTGCCAGCAGCCTACCCTACAGGGAAGGGGAAAACGAGCAGTACTTC
TRBD2	TRBV5-1	NA	TRBJ2-5	CASSYGTTQETQYF	TGCGCCAGCAGCTACGGGACTACCCAAGAGACCCAGTACTTC
TRBD1	TRBV6-5	NA	TRBJ2-2	CASRRQGNTGELFF	TGTGCCAGCCGTCGACAGGGGAACACCGGGGAGCTGTTTTTT
TRBD2	TRBV28	NA	TRBJ2-3	CASRGSGGLAGEADMQYF	TGTGCCAGCAGAGGAAGCGGGGGACTAGCGGGAGAGGCAGATATGCAGTATTTT
TRBD1	TRBV6-1	NA	TRBJ2-7	CASSRDRGPYQQYF	TGTGCCAGCAGTCGGGACAGGGGCCCTTACCAGCAGTACTTC
TRBD2	TRBV7-6	NA	TRBJ2-1	CASSPGGLYNEQFF	TGTGCCAGCAGCCCGGGGGGTCTTTACAATGAGCAGTTCTTC